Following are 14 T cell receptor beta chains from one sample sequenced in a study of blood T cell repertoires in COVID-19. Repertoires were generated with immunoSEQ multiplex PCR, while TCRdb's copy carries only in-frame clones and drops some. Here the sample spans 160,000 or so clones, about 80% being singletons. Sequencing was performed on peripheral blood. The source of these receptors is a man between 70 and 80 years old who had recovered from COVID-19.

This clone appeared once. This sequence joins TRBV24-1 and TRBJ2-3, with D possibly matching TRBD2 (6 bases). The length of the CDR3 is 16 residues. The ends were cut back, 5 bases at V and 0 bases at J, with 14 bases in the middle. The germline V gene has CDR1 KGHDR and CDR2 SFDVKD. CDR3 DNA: TGTGCCACCAGTGGGGGACTCGGAGGAAGCACAGATACGCAGTATTTT. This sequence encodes CATSGGLGGSTDTQYF.

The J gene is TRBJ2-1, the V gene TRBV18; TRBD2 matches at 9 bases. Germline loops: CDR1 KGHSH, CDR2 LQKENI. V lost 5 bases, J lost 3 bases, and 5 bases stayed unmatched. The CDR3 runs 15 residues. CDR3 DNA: TGTGCCAGCTCAAATAGCGGGAGAAGCTACAATGAGCAGTTCTTC. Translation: CASSNSGRSYNEQFF.

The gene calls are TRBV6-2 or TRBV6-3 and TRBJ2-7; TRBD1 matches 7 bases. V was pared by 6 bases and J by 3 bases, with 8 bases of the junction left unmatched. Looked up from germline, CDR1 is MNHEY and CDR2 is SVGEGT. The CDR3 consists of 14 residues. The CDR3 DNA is TGTGCCAGCAGCCAAGGACAGGACTTCTACGAGCAGTACTTC. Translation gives CASSQGQDFYEQYF.

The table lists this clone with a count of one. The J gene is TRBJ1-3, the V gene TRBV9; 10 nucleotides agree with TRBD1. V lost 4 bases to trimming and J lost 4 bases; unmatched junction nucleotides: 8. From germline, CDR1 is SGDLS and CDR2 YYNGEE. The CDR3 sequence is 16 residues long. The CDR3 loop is CASSPRQGAGGNTIYF. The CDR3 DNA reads TGTGCCAGCAGCCCTCGACAGGGGGCGGGGGGAAACACCATATATTTT.

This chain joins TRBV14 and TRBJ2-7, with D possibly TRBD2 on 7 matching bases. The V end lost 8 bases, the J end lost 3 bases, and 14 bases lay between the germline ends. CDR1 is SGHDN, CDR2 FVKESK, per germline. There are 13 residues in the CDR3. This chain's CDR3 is CASSRGGGYEQYF. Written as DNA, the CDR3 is TGTGCCAGCTCCCGGGGAGGGGGCTACGAGCAGTACTTC.

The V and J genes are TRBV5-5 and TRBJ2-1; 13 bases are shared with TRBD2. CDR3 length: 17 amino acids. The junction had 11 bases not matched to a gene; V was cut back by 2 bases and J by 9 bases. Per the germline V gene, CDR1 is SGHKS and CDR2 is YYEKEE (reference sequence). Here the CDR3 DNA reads TGTGCCAGCAGCTTAGTCCTCACTAGCGGGAGGGCCAGTGAGCAGTTCTTC. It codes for CASSLVLTSGRASEQFF.

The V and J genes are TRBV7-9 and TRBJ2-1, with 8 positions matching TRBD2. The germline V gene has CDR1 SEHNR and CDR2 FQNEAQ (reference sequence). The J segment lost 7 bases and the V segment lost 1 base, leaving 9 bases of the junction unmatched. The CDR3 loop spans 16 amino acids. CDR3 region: CASSLEPGLVFNEQFF. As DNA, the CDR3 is TGTGCCAGCAGCTTAGAACCGGGACTAGTGTTTAATGAGCAGTTCTTC. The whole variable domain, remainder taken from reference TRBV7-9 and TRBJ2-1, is DTGVSQNPRHKITKRGQNVTFRCDPISEHNRLYWYRQTLGQGPEFLTYFQNEAQLEKSRLLSDRFSAERPKGSFSTLEIQRTEQGDSAMYLCASSLEPGLVFNEQFFGPGTRLTVL.

The CDR3 sequence is CSVESDRDEQYF. For the CDR3, the DNA is TGCAGCGTTGAATCCGATCGAGACGAGCAGTACTTC. The gene calls are TRBV29-1 and TRBJ2-7, with D hard to call. Germline values: CDR1 SQVTM, CDR2 ANQGSEA. The CDR3 is 12 residues long. Trimming took 2 bases from V and 5 from J, leaving 10 bases between them.

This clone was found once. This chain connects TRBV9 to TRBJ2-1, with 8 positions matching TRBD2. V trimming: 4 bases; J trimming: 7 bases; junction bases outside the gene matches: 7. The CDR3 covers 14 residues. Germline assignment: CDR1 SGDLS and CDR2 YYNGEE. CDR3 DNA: TGTGCCAGCAGCCCCGGGACTAGTTTTAATGAGCAGTTCTTC. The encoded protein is CASSPGTSFNEQFF.

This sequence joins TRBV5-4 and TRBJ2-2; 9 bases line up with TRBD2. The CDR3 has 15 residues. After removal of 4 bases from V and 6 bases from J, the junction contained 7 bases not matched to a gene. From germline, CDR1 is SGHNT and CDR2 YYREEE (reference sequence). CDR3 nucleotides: TGTGCCAGCAGCCTCAGCGGGAGGAGCGCCGGGGAGCTGTTTTTT. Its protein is CASSLSGRSAGELFF. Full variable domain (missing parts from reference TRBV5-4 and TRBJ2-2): ETGVTQSPTHLIKTRGQQVTLRCSSQSGHNTVSWYQQALGQGPQFIFQYYREEENGRGNFPPRFSGLQFPNYSSELNVNALELDDSALYLCASSLSGRSAGELFFGEGSRLTVL.

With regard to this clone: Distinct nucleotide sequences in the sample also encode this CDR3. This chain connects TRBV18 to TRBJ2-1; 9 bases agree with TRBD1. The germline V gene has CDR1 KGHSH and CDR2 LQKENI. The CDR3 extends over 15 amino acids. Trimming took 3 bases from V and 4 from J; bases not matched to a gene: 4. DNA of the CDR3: TGTGCCAGCTCACCGCCCGGACAGGGGTACAATGAGCAGTTCTTC. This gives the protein CASSPPGQGYNEQFF.

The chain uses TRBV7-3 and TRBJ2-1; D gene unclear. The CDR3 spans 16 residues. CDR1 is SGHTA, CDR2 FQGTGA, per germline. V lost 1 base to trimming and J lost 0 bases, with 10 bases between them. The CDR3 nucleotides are TGTGCCAGCAGCTTAATCCCTTTGAGCTCCTACAATGAGCAGTTCTTC. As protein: CASSLIPLSSYNEQFF.

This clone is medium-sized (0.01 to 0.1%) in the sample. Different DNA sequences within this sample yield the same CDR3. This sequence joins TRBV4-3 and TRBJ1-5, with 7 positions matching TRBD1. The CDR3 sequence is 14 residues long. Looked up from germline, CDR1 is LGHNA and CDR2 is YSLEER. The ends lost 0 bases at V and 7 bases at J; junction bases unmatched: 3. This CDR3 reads CASSQEQGIQPQHF. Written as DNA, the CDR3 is TGCGCCAGCAGCCAAGAACAGGGGATCCAGCCCCAGCATTTT.

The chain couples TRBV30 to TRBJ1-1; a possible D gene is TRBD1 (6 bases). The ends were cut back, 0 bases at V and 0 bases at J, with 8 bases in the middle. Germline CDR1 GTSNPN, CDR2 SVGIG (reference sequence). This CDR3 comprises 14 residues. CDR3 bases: TGTGCCTGGAGTGTAGGGGGTTTGAACACTGAAGCTTTCTTT. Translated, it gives CAWSVGGLNTEAFF.